This paragraph covers one T cell receptor beta chain sequence. The method was immunoSEQ multiplex PCR; TCRdb's version includes in-frame clones alone and lacks a portion of them. The table lists tens of thousands of clones, just over 90% of them singletons. This entry comes from a study of T cell changes during pregnancy in multiple sclerosis. In germline, CDR1 is SGHDT, CDR2 YYEEEE. The CDR3 covers 16 residues. V shed 6 bases and J 5 bases; nucleotides not matched to a gene: 12. The V and J genes are TRBV5-6 and TRBJ2-1; 9 bases fit TRBD2. The TCR comes from a female donor with multiple sclerosis, enrolled in a pregnancy study. The source material was CD4+ T cells from peripheral blood mononuclear cells, sampled before pregnancy. In DNA form, the CDR3 reads TGTGCCAGCACCACTAGGTCTGCGGGGGGGAACAATGAGCAGTTCTTC. Protein product: CASTTRSAGGNNEQFF.